What follows are 28 T cell receptor beta chains derived from one specimen sequenced in a study of human T cells and chemical hapten exposure. TCRdb re-analysed the RACE reads in MiXCR, keeping a single row per CDR3 protein. The sample comprises about 40,000 distinct CDR3 sequences, less than 3.5% of which are singletons, and about 6.9% rests with the top ten. The sample's time point: patch test 2, 6 weeks after DPC sensitization. Treatment meaning: therapeutic diphenylcyclopropenone sensitization with weekly scalp DPC. The sample here was whole blood, taken in connection with sensitization to the hapten diphenylcyclopropenone (DPC). The receptor set was obtained from a man in his forties with alopecia areata. Some clones in this sample may be carry-over from other donors' samples.

This clonotype has ten or more counts. The genes are TRBV5-1 and TRBJ2-6; 7 bases map to TRBD1. V trimming: 0 bases; J trimming: 0 bases; junction bases outside the gene matches: 6. Germline loops: CDR1 SGHRS, CDR2 YFSETQ. The CDR3 has 18 amino acids. CDR3 residues: CASSLGPTGSSGANVLTF. In DNA, the CDR3 is TGCGCCAGCAGCTTGGGACCGACAGGGAGCTCTGGGGCCAACGTCCTGACTTTC.

Written as DNA, the CDR3 is TGTGCCAGCAGCCGTGGTGCGCCGGGGTCTGGAAACACCATATATTTT. Amino acids: CASSRGAPGSGNTIYF. The chain recombines TRBV7-7 with TRBJ1-3, with D unresolved. The germline V gene has CDR1 SSHAT and CDR2 FNYEAQ (reference sequence). V was clipped by 5 bases and J by 1 base, with 15 bases between them. CDR3 length: 16 amino acids.

The table lists this clonotype with many counts. J is TRBJ1-5 and V is TRBV20-1; 7 bases line up with TRBD1. J lost 0 bases, V lost 6 bases, and 11 bases had no gene match. This CDR3 is 16 amino acids long. The germline V gene has CDR1 DFQATT and CDR2 SNEGSKA (reference sequence). The CDR3 nucleotides are TGCAGTGCCATGACAGGGAACGGTCATAGCAATCAGCCCCAGCATTTT. The encoded protein is CSAMTGNGHSNQPQHF.

This clonotype was detected many times. V usage is TRBV6-2 or TRBV6-3 and J usage is TRBJ2-5; tentatively, D is TRBD1 (6 bases). Per the germline V gene, CDR1 is MNHEY and CDR2 is SVGEGT. V was trimmed by 2 bases and J by 5 bases, leaving 18 bases between them. The CDR3 is 16 residues long. In DNA form, the CDR3 reads TGTGCCAGCAGTTACCCGCGAAAGGGGGTCGGGGAGACCCAGTACTTC. Its protein is CASSYPRKGVGETQYF.

Notes on this clonotype: Since a much larger clone is just one base distant, this may be a read error. The genes are TRBV20-1 and TRBJ2-7; 8 nucleotides align to TRBD2. CDR3 length: 13 residues. Germline V gives CDR1 DFQATT, CDR2 SNEGSKA (reference sequence). The J segment lost 7 bases and the V segment lost 5 bases, leaving 10 bases of the junction unmatched. CDR3 loop: CSAQAGVRVEQYF. In nucleotides, the CDR3 is TGCAGTGCTCAAGCGGGGGTTCGAGTGGAGCAGTACTTC.

Many counts were recorded for this clonotype. The rearrangement joins TRBV7-2 to TRBJ2-3, with 12 bases fitting TRBD2. Germline loops: CDR1 SGHTA, CDR2 FQGNSA. J lost 4 bases, V lost 5 bases, and 13 bases had no gene match. The CDR3 covers 18 residues. CDR3 sequence (DNA): TGTGCCAGCAGCCCTGGACTAGCGGGGCGACGGGGCCCAGATACGCAGTATTTT. This encodes CASSPGLAGRRGPDTQYF.

At least ten counts were recorded for this clonotype. The CDR3 sequence is CASSPGTGGYYEQYF. In DNA form, the CDR3 reads TGCGCCAGCAGCCCCGGGACAGGGGGATACTACGAGCAGTACTTC. The rearrangement links TRBV4-3 to TRBJ2-7; the match to TRBD1 covers 11 bases. The germline CDR1 and CDR2 sequences are LGHNA and YSLEER. The CDR3 has 15 residues. V trimming: 4 bases; J trimming: 3 bases; junction bases outside the gene matches: 5.

This clonotype was seen a few times. The CDR3 loop reads CSVVGAADTQYF. CDR3 bases: TGCAGCGTTGTAGGGGCCGCAGATACGCAGTATTTT. This chain links TRBV29-1 with TRBJ2-3; TRBD1 might be the D (5 bases). The CDR3 has 12 amino acids. Per the germline V gene, CDR1 is SQVTM and CDR2 is ANQGSEA. Trimming removed 4 bases from V and 4 bases from J, with 9 bases in between.

This clonotype was found many times. This chain uses TRBV20-1 with TRBJ1-2; D possibly corresponds to TRBD1 (6 bases). The CDR3 length is 12 residues. Germline CDR1 DFQATT, CDR2 SNEGSKA (reference sequence). The germline V and J ends were trimmed by 6 bases and 3 bases, with 11 bases remaining between them. The CDR3 DNA follows: TGCAGTGCCCCGAACAGGGACTATGGCTACACCTTC. It codes for CSAPNRDYGYTF.

There are many counts of this clonotype. V usage is TRBV5-6 and J usage is TRBJ2-2; TRBD2 matches 9 bases. Germline V gives CDR1 SGHDT, CDR2 YYEEEE. There are 19 residues in the CDR3. With V trimmed by 4 bases and J by 0 bases, 13 bases remained unmatched. The CDR3 loop is CASSPSLAGYSSNTGELFF. The CDR3 DNA follows: TGTGCCAGCAGCCCCAGCCTAGCGGGATATTCCTCGAACACCGGGGAGCTGTTTTTT.

Ten or more counts support this clonotype. The V call is TRBV28, the J call TRBJ2-2; 10 positions match TRBD2. The J segment lost 5 bases and the V segment lost 6 bases, leaving 24 bases of the junction unmatched. The CDR3 loop spans 21 amino acids. Germline assignment: CDR1 MDHEN and CDR2 SYDVKM. CDR3 loop: CASRQTQLAGFPPNKTGELFF. The CDR3 DNA reads as TGTGCCAGCAGGCAAACCCAACTAGCGGGATTCCCCCCGAACAAGACCGGGGAGCTGTTTTTT.

Ten or more counts support this clonotype. The V and J genes are TRBV6-2 or TRBV6-3 and TRBJ1-1; no definite D call. The CDR3 consists of 14 residues. Germline CDR1 is MNHEY and CDR2 is SVGEGT. Trimming cost V 6 bases and J 1 base, with 12 bases left between them. The CDR3 reads CASSRWRENTEAFF. The CDR3 nucleotides are TGTGCCAGCAGCCGCTGGAGGGAGAACACTGAAGCTTTCTTT.

In this sample, this clonotype turned up many times. The chain joins TRBV6-1 to TRBJ1-6, with TRBD1 identical over 7 bases. The germline gives CDR1 MNHNS, CDR2 SASEGT. After removal of 7 bases from V and 4 bases from J, the junction contained 13 bases not matched to a gene. This CDR3 is 17 amino acids long. The CDR3 reads CASTDPKGGQYNSPLHF. The CDR3 nucleotides read TGTGCCAGCACCGACCCCAAGGGGGGACAGTATAATTCACCCCTCCACTTT.

Many counts were recorded for this clonotype. This chain links TRBV6-2 or TRBV6-3 with TRBJ2-7; 7 bases match TRBD1. The V and J ends lost 5 bases and 4 bases, in that order; junction bases with no gene match: 14. CDR1 is MNHEY, CDR2 SVGEGT, per germline. CDR3 length: 16 residues. The CDR3 DNA reads TGTGCCAGCAGTCAGAGCCGAGGGGGCGCAGTGTACGAGCAGTACTTC. Its protein product is CASSQSRGGAVYEQYF.

This clonotype was recorded at least ten times. The chain uses TRBV15 and TRBJ2-7, with D maybe TRBD2 (6 bases). The CDR3 totals 16 residues. CDR1 is LNHNV and CDR2 is YYDKDF in the germline V gene (reference sequence). V shed 5 bases and J shed 0 bases, with 17 bases lying between them. The CDR3 spells CATSEPTRTISYEQYF. The CDR3 bases are TGTGCCACCAGCGAGCCCACCCGGACTATCTCCTACGAGCAGTACTTC.

V gene TRBV29-1 combines with J gene TRBJ2-2; the D is unclear. Per germline, CDR1 SQVTM and CDR2 ANQGSEA. This CDR3 has 13 amino acids. V lost 6 bases and J lost 1, with 9 bases in between. The CDR3: CSVDPRNTGELFF. The CDR3 DNA reads TGCAGCGTCGACCCCAGGAACACCGGGGAGCTGTTTTTT.

This clonotype was recorded many times. The chain couples TRBV14 to TRBJ2-7; D unclear. This CDR3 contains 12 residues. The germline CDR1 and CDR2 sequences are SGHDN and FVKESK. V dropped 1 base and J dropped 4 bases, with 5 bases sitting between them. DNA for the CDR3: TGTGCCAGCAGCCAAGCAAGTTACGAGCAGTACTTC. It is translated as CASSQASYEQYF. Based on the CDR3 plus reference TRBV14 and TRBJ2-7, the full variable domain is EAGVTQFPSHSVIEKGQTVTLRCDPISGHDNLYWYRRVMGKEIKFLLHFVKESKQDESGMPNNRFLAERTGGTYSTLKVQPAELEDSGVYFCASSQASYEQYFGPGTRLTVT.

This clonotype was recorded many times. The V gene is TRBV9, the J gene TRBJ2-7; 10 positions agree with TRBD2. CDR1 and CDR2 from the germline V gene are SGDLS and YYNGEE. The CDR3 spans 14 residues. V gave up 3 bases and J gave up 3 bases; unmatched junction bases: 3. CDR3 in DNA: TGTGCCAGCAGCGGGACTAGCGGATACTACGAGCAGTACTTC. Translated: CASSGTSGYYEQYF.

This clonotype was picked up many times. This chain connects TRBV6-1 to TRBJ2-7; D call uncertain. The CDR3 covers 14 residues. Trimming shortened V by 0 bases and J by 1 base, and 7 bases separated the two germline ends. Germline CDR1 and CDR2: MNHNS and SASEGT. DNA of the CDR3: TGTGCCAGCAGTGAAGCGGGAAGTTCCTACGAGCAGTACTTC. Encoded protein: CASSEAGSSYEQYF.

This clonotype was found many times. The chain couples TRBV11-2 to TRBJ2-3; TRBD2 matches at 7 bases. The junction had 6 bases not matched to a gene; V was cut back by 8 bases and J by 1 base. The CDR3 length is 14 residues. Germline loops: CDR1 SGHAT, CDR2 FQNNGV. CDR3 sequence reads: CASRYTSGTDTQYF. The CDR3, as DNA: TGTGCCAGCCGATACACTAGCGGCACAGATACGCAGTATTTT.

The table lists this clonotype with many counts. This sequence joins TRBV12-3 or TRBV12-4 and TRBJ2-7; TRBD1 matches at 7 bases. With 6 bases clipped from V and 5 bases from J, the junction kept 7 bases outside the gene matches. This CDR3 spans 13 amino acids. The CDR3 coding sequence is TGTGCCAGCAGAGATGGGACAGCCCACGAGCAGTACTTC. Translated, it gives CASRDGTAHEQYF.

The V call is TRBV10-1, the J call TRBJ2-5; 7 positions agree with TRBD2. The CDR3 is 15 amino acids. CDR1 WNHNN and CDR2 SYGVQD come from the germline V gene (reference sequence). Trimming at V came to 8 bases and at J to 0 bases, leaving 9 bases not matched to a gene. Here the CDR3 DNA reads TGCGCCAGCTCTCCAAGCGGGATGTACCAAGAGACCCAGTACTTC. It yields the protein CASSPSGMYQETQYF.

This clonotype was found many times. This chain links TRBV5-1 with TRBJ2-3, with D maybe TRBD1 (5 bases). V was clipped by 4 bases and J by 3 bases, with 9 bases between them. The CDR3 contains 13 residues. Per germline, CDR1 SGHRS and CDR2 YFSETQ. CDR3 nucleotide sequence: TGCGCCAGCAGCCGCCCAGGGACAGATACGCAGTATTTT. It translates to CASSRPGTDTQYF.

As regards this clonotype: A much larger clone sits a single nucleotide away, making a read error possible. V usage is TRBV10-1 and J usage is TRBJ2-1; unclear D gene. There are 15 residues in the CDR3. Per the germline V gene, CDR1 is WNHNN and CDR2 is SYGVQD (reference sequence). The CDR3: CASSERLVGYNKQFF. The CDR3, as DNA: TGCGCCAGCAGTGAGCGCCTAGTGGGATACAATAAGCAGTTCTTC.

This clonotype was detected only a few times. The chain recombines TRBV6-6 with TRBJ1-1; D call uncertain. The V gene lost 3 bases and the J gene lost 0 bases, with 11 bases spanning the gap. This CDR3 region has 15 residues. Per the germline V gene, CDR1 is MNHNY and CDR2 is SVGAGI (reference sequence). The CDR3 region has the DNA TGTGCCAGCAGTTATTCGAGGCTTATGAACACTGAAGCTTTCTTT. Translating gives CASSYSRLMNTEAFF.

This clonotype showed up many times. The J gene is TRBJ2-7, the V gene TRBV28, with D possibly matching TRBD1 (6 bases). Trimming stripped 5 bases from V and 3 bases from J, with 17 bases between. The CDR3 has 15 residues. Germline CDR1 MDHEN, CDR2 SYDVKM. The CDR3 is CASSLRDTGYYEQYF. The CDR3 bases are TGTGCCAGCAGTCTCAGGGACACGGGGTACTACGAGCAGTACTTC.

This clonotype showed up many times. The CDR3 loop reads CATTPGTLGRDTQYF. In nucleotides, the CDR3 is TGTGCCACCACCCCGGGAACCTTAGGGAGGGATACGCAGTATTTT. This chain connects TRBV15 to TRBJ2-3; perhaps TRBD2 as D (6 bases). CDR3 length: 15 amino acids. Per the germline V gene, CDR1 is LNHNV and CDR2 is YYDKDF (reference sequence). Trimming cost V 7 bases and J 6 bases, with 20 bases left between them.

This clonotype came up many times. In DNA form, the CDR3 reads TGCAGTGCTAGAGACTCCTTGACAGGGAAAAGCGGGAGAGACACCGGGGAGCTGTTTTTT. Its protein product is CSARDSLTGKSGRDTGELFF. The chain combines TRBV20-1 with TRBJ2-2, with D maybe TRBD2 (8 bases). This CDR3 spans 20 amino acids. Germline V gene data show CDR1 as DFQATT and CDR2 as SNEGSKA (reference sequence). Trimming cost V 0 bases and J 3 bases, with 26 bases left between them.